The entry that follows covers one T cell receptor beta chain sequence. This record belongs to a study of blood T cell repertoires in COVID-19. Across the study: The origin of the acute and convalescent COVID-19 samples was the United States, Italy and Spain.

Original processing methods: Amplified reference gene primers provided the basis for estimating nucleated cell counts. The table came from immunoSEQ multiplex PCR; TCRdb's copy has only in-frame clones and leaves some out. V and J calls and clone size are copied from that table; D and trimming were computed from the DNA. Of approximately 63,000 clones listed, 60% to 85% were seen once; the top ten hold roughly half. Sample: peripheral blood. The TCR sequence derives from a woman over 75 with acute or convalescent COVID-19.

DNA for the CDR3: TGTGCCAGCAGCGAAGACCGGGGGGACACCATATATTTT. It specifies CASSEDRGDTIYF. The genes are TRBV6-4 and TRBJ1-3; D is perhaps TRBD1 (5 bases). V shed 6 bases and J shed 8 bases, with 14 bases lying between them. CDR1 MRHNA and CDR2 SNTAGT come from the germline V gene. The CDR3 contains 13 residues.